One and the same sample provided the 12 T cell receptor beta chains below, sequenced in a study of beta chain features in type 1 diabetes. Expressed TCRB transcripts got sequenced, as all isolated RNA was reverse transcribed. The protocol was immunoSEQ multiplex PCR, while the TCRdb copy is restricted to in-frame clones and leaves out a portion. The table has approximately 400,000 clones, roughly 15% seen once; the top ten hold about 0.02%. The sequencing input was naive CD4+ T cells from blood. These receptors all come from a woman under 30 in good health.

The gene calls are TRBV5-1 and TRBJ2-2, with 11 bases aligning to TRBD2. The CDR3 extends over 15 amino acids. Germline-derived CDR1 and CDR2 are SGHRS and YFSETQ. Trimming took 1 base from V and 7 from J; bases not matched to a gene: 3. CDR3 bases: TGCGCCAGCAGCTTGATACTAGCGGGAGACGGGGAGCTGTTTTTT. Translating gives CASSLILAGDGELFF.

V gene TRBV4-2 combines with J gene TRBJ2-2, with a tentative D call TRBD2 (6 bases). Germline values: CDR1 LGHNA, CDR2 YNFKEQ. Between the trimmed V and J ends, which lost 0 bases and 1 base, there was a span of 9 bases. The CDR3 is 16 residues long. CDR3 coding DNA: TGTGCCAGCAGCCAAGATTTGGGGGGGAACACCGGGGAGCTGTTTTTT. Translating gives CASSQDLGGNTGELFF.

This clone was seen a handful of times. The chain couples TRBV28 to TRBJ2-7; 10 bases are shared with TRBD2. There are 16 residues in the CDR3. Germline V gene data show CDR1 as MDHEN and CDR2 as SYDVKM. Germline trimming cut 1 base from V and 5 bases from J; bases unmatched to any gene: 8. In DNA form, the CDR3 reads TGTGCCAGCAGTTTATTTCTAGCGGGAGTAATCCACGAGCAGTACTTC. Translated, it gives CASSLFLAGVIHEQYF.

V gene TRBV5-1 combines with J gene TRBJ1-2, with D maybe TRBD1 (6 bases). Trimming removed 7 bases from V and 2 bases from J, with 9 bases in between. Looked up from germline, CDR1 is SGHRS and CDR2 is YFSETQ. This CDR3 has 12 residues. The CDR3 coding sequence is TGCGCCAGCTACAGGGAGAACTATGGCTACACCTTC. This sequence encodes CASYRENYGYTF.

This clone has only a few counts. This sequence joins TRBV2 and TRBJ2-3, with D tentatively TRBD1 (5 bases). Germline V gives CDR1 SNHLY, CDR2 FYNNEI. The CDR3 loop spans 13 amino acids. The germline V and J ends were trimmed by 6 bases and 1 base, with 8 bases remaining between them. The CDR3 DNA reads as TGTGCCAGCAGCGCACAGGGCACAGATACGCAGTATTTT. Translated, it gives CASSAQGTDTQYF. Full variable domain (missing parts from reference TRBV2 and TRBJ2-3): EPEVTQTPSHQVTQMGQEVILRCVPISNHLYFYWYRQILGQKVEFLVSFYNNEISEKSEIFDDQFSVERPDGSNFTLKIRSTKLEDSAMYFCASSAQGTDTQYFGPGTRLTVL.

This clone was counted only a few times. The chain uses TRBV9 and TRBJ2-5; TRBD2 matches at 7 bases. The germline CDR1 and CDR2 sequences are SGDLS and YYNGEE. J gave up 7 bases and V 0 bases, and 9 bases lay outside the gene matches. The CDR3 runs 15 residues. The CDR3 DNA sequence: TGTGCCAGCAGCGTAGGTCTAGCGGTGGCGGGGACCCAGTACTTC. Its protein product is CASSVGLAVAGTQYF.

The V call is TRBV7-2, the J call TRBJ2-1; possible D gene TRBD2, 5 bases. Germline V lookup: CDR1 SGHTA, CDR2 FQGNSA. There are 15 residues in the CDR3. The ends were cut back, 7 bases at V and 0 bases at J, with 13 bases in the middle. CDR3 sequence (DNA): TGTGCCAGCATCAAAGCGGCAACCTCCTACAATGAGCAGTTCTTC. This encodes CASIKAATSYNEQFF.

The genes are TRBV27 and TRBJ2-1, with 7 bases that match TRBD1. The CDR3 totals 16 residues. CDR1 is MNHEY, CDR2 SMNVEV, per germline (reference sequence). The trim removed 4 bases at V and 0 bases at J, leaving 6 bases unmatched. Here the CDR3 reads CASSSISGGSYNEQFF. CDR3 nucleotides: TGTGCCAGCAGTTCAATCTCAGGGGGCTCCTACAATGAGCAGTTCTTC.

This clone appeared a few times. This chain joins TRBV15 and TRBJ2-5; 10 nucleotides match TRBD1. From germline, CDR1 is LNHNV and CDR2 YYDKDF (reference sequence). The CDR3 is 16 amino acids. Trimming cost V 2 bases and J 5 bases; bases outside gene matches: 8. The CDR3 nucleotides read TGTGCCACCAGCAGATTAATGGACAGGGGGGGGGAGACCCAGTACTTC. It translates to CATSRLMDRGGETQYF.

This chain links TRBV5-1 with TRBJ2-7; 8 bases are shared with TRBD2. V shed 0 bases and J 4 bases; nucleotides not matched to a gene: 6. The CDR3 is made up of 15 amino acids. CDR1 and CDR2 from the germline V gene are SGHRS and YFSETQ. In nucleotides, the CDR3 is TGCGCCAGCAGCTTGGGCCCCCAGCGGGAGTACGAGCAGTACTTC. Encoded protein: CASSLGPQREYEQYF.

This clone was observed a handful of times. CDR3 amino acids: CASREGDTQYF. In DNA form, the CDR3 reads TGTGCCAGTAGGGAGGGCGATACGCAGTATTTT. This chain uses TRBV25-1 with TRBJ2-3; 7 nucleotides align to TRBD2. CDR3 size: 11 residues. V gave up 9 bases and J gave up 6 bases; unmatched junction bases: 3. Germline lookup yields CDR1 MGHDK and CDR2 SYGVNS.

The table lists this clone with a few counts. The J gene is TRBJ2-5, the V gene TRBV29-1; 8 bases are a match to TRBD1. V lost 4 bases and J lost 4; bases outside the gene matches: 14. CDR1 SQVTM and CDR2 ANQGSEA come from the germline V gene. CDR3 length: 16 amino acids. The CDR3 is CSVVRQGATVRETQYF. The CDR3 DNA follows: TGCAGCGTTGTGCGGCAGGGGGCAACGGTCCGAGAGACCCAGTACTTC.